The 16 T cell receptor beta chains in this list originate from one sample, sequenced in a study of T cell responses to AZD1222 COVID-19 vaccine. Here immunoSEQ multiplex PCR was the method, and the copy in TCRdb shows in-frame clones only, minus some. The table has some 150,000 clones, 85% to 95% seen once. The sample here was peripheral blood, taken on day 0 of AZD1222 vaccination. These receptors all come from an adult in good health.

This sequence joins TRBV11-2 and TRBJ2-7; D gene uncertain. Between the trimmed V and J ends, which lost 6 bases and 0 bases, there was a span of 15 bases. This CDR3 has 15 amino acids. Germline CDR1 is SGHAT and CDR2 is FQNNGV. The CDR3 DNA is TGTGCCAGCAGTCAAAAGTTTGAGTACTCCTACGAGCAGTACTTC. This gives the protein CASSQKFEYSYEQYF.

This clone was seen a few times. This sequence joins TRBV7-8 and TRBJ1-3; D is unresolved. Germline CDR1 reads SGHVS; CDR2 reads FQNEAQ. The CDR3 extends over 14 amino acids. V was cut by 1 base and J by 0 bases, with 4 bases left in between. The CDR3 DNA follows: TGTGCCAGCAGCTTAGGGAGCTCTGGAAACACCATATATTTT. Translation gives CASSLGSSGNTIYF.

The chain has TRBV6-5 and TRBJ1-5; D not resolved. Germline V gene lookup returns CDR1 MNHEY and CDR2 SVGAGI. This CDR3 spans 13 amino acids. Trimming removed 4 bases from V and 1 base from J, with 5 bases in between. The CDR3 DNA reads TGTGCCAGCAGTTTACAGAGCAATCAGCCCCAGCATTTT. This encodes CASSLQSNQPQHF.

The chain employs TRBV27 and TRBJ1-2, with D uncertain. Germline V gene sequence: CDR1 MNHEY, CDR2 SMNVEV (reference sequence). The CDR3 totals 16 residues. V was shortened by 2 bases and J by 5 bases, with 18 bases between the two germline ends. CDR3 protein: CASSLSSGWGGYGYTF. CDR3 nucleotides: TGTGCCAGCAGTTTAAGCAGCGGGTGGGGAGGATATGGCTACACCTTC.

This clone was recorded once. CDR3 sequence reads: CASSLTWEAFF. For the CDR3, the DNA is TGTGCCAGCAGTTTGACATGGGAAGCTTTCTTT. The J gene is TRBJ1-1, the V gene TRBV7-2, with D hard to call. V lost 6 bases to trimming and J lost 8 bases, with 10 bases between them. CDR1 SGHTA and CDR2 FQGNSA come from the germline V gene. CDR3 length equals 11 residues. The complete variable domain, with remaining parts taken from reference TRBV7-2 and TRBJ1-1, reads GAGVSQSPSNKVTEKGKDVELRCDPISGHTALYWYRQSLGQGLEFLIYFQGNSAPDKSGLPSDRFSAERTGGSVSTLTIQRTQQEDSAVYLCASSLTWEAFFGQGTRLTVV.

This chain joins TRBV6-2 or TRBV6-3 and TRBJ2-3; D ambiguous. From germline, CDR1 is MNHEY and CDR2 SVGEGT. V lost 7 bases and J lost 3, with 11 bases in between. The CDR3 runs to 13 residues. CDR3 amino acids: CASTPIRTDTQYF. The CDR3 DNA follows: TGTGCCAGCACCCCGATTCGGACAGATACGCAGTATTTT.

The V and J genes are TRBV15 and TRBJ1-3, with 7 positions matching TRBD1. Trimming removed 3 bases from V and 3 bases from J; junction bases left unmatched: 11. Germline CDR1 and CDR2: LNHNV and YYDKDF (reference sequence). The CDR3 extends over 17 amino acids. For the CDR3, the DNA is TGTGCCACCAGCAGGGCCGTCAACAGGGGTGGTGGAAACACCATATATTTT. This gives the protein CATSRAVNRGGGNTIYF.

The rearrangement links TRBV30 to TRBJ2-1; D is unresolved. CDR3 size: 13 residues. Germline V gene lookup returns CDR1 GTSNPN and CDR2 SVGIG (reference sequence). Trimming removed 3 bases from V and 7 bases from J, with 13 bases in between. The CDR3 sequence is CAWSRSSGNEQFF. The CDR3, as DNA: TGTGCCTGGAGCAGGTCTTCTGGGAATGAGCAGTTCTTC.

This chain uses TRBV3-1 (or the pseudogene TRBV3-2) with TRBJ1-4; maybe TRBD1 (5 bases). Trimming removed 1 base from V and 8 bases from J, with 20 bases in between. This CDR3 comprises 17 residues. Germline V gives CDR1 LGHDT, CDR2 YNNKEL (reference sequence). Written as DNA, the CDR3 is TGTGCCAGCAGCCAAGCCTGGGGGGGGTCCCACCGGGAAAAACTGTTTTTT. This gives the protein CASSQAWGGSHREKLFF.

The gene calls are TRBV9 and TRBJ1-2; 8 bases fit TRBD1. This CDR3 region has 15 residues. CDR1 is SGDLS and CDR2 is YYNGEE in the germline V gene. The V gene end was trimmed by 4 bases and the J gene end by 3 bases; junction bases not matched to a gene: 8. The CDR3 bases are TGTGCCAGCAGCAGAAAGGGACAGGATTACTATGGCTACACCTTC. Translated: CASSRKGQDYYGYTF.

The chain is built from TRBV21-1 and TRBJ2-3; no check of the table's D call, TRBD2, against the DNA was made. TRBV21-1 is a pseudogene locus. The CDR3 contains 15 residues. CDR3 DNA: TGTGCCAGCAGCAAAGAGAGGGCTAGCCCAGATACGCAGTATTTT. It yields the protein CASSKERASPDTQYF.

The chain links TRBV10-2 to TRBJ2-1; 7 bases agree with TRBD2. This CDR3 spans 14 amino acids. Germline assignment: CDR1 WSHSY and CDR2 SAAADI. Trimming took 3 bases from V and 9 from J; bases not matched to a gene: 8. CDR3 amino acids: CASSDRSGATEQFF. CDR3 nucleotide sequence: TGCGCCAGCAGTGATCGAAGCGGGGCCACTGAGCAGTTCTTC.

This chain links TRBV7-2 with TRBJ2-2; D gene uncertain. CDR1 and CDR2 (germline): SGHTA, FQGNSA. The CDR3 runs 15 residues. V was clipped by 2 bases and J by 0 bases, with 7 bases between them. The CDR3 region has the DNA TGTGCCAGCAGCTTACAACCGGCGAACACCGGGGAGCTGTTTTTT. Amino acids: CASSLQPANTGELFF.

The rearrangement uses TRBV24-1 and TRBJ2-3, with D unresolved. Per germline, CDR1 KGHDR and CDR2 SFDVKD. V lost 3 bases and J lost 0, with 9 bases in between. This CDR3 has 15 residues. CDR3 nucleotide sequence: TGTGCCACCAGTGATCCAGCAGCTAGCACAGATACGCAGTATTTT. As protein: CATSDPAASTDTQYF.

V usage is TRBV7-2 and J usage is TRBJ1-4; 8 bases match TRBD1. The trim removed 7 bases at V and 4 bases at J, leaving 8 bases unmatched. Germline CDR1 and CDR2: SGHTA and FQGNSA. This CDR3 has 15 residues. CDR3 sequence: CASTGGTGYNEKLFF. The CDR3 DNA is TGTGCCAGCACCGGGGGGACAGGCTATAATGAAAAACTGTTTTTT.

The chain uses TRBV2 and TRBJ2-2, with D possibly matching TRBD1 (6 bases). CDR3 length: 13 amino acids. V lost 5 bases, J lost 5 bases, and 9 bases lay in between. Germline CDR1 is SNHLY and CDR2 is FYNNEI. Here the CDR3 reads CASSPQGTGELFF. Here the CDR3 DNA reads TGTGCCAGCAGTCCGCAGGGGACCGGGGAGCTGTTTTTT.